Included here is one T cell receptor beta chain sequence, with context. Its target is not known. This CDR3 spans 15 amino acids. The ends were cut back, 2 bases at V and 5 bases at J, with 15 bases in the middle. The V gene's germline CDR1 is MGHRA and CDR2 YSYEKL. The source of the sample is a study of T cells in tuberculosis. About the study: CD1B tetramers identified T cells specific for mycobacterial lipid GMM.

TCRdb's copy holds only in-frame clones and misses some; the assay was immunoSEQ multiplex PCR. The sample consists of several thousand clones, 85% to 95% of them appearing once. Notes on the study in general: A GMM-specific repertoire classifier reached about 90% accuracy, AUROC more than 0.8. Smaller distances to GMM-specific TCRs suggested their expansion in active tuberculosis.

This clonotype was obtained from an adult with tuberculosis. This chain joins TRBV4-1 and TRBJ2-5, with D perhaps TRBD2 (6 bases). Sequencing used PBMCs. CDR3 in amino acids: CASSQWVGSGETQYF. The CDR3 nucleotides read TGCGCCAGCAGCCAATGGGTTGGGAGCGGGGAGACCCAGTACTTC.